The clone carrying this T cell receptor (beta chain) was picked up a small number of times. No antigen is known for it. This specimen comes from a study of vaccination and CD4 T cells after COVID-19. Study-level information: The authors gave control cultures a CEFX pool, an HIV-1 Nef pool, or no peptide. The study, taken as a whole, reports: A median roughly 86% of convalescent patients' SARS-CoV-2-reactive clones emerged only after vaccination.

With the Oncomine TCR Beta short-read assay, DNA from cultured CD4+ T cells was sequenced. Each CDR3 protein gets one entry after TCRdb re-called the PCR reads with MiXCR. The data hold roughly 20,000 distinct CDR3 sequences, with approximately 60% observed a single time. This sample's treatment: roughly nine-day PBMC culture with coronavirus spike peptide pools or control peptides (ViraFEST assay). Peptide-pool expansion of antigen-specific T cells preceded TCR sequencing in ViraFEST. Germline values: CDR1 LNHDA, CDR2 SQIVND (reference sequence). The CDR3 is 14 residues long. Deletions cut 5 bases from V and 7 bases from J, with 15 bases between.

V and J are TRBV19 and TRBJ1-5, with TRBD1 as a possible D gene (5 bases). Sequencing was done on a sample of CD4+ T cells from blood, cultured in vitro. This receptor was identified in a human donor who had recovered from COVID-19. In DNA, the CDR3 is TGTGCCAGTAGTCCAGATCTAGGGGCACAGCCCCAGCATTTT. It codes for CASSPDLGAQPQHF.